These T cell receptor beta chains were read from a single sample in a study of T-cell memory formation after mild COVID-19. TCRdb re-analysed the 5' RACE reads in MiXCR, keeping a single row per CDR3 protein. The sample carries about 350,000 distinct CDR3 sequences, 12% to 15% recorded once. Sequenced input: PBMCs or a T cell subset sorted from them (not recorded which). The receptors were sampled from a man younger than 30 who had mild COVID-19 (a few samples of this study predate the infection). Cell type and time point are not known. Each CDR3 is given with its conserved first and last residue. A D gene is named only where the DNA matches it firmly. Clone sizes are given selectively: once, few, many, or a class where the clone is expanded.

D gene	clone size	V gene	J gene	CDR3 protein	CDR3 DNA
NA	few	TRBV19	TRBJ1-1	CASSIVKNTEAFF	TGTGCCAGTAGCATCGTGAAGAACACTGAAGCTTTCTTT
TRBD2	few	TRBV4-1	TRBJ2-3	CASSQDFAGGADTQYF	TGCGCCAGCAGCCAAGATTTCGCGGGGGGTGCCGATACGCAGTATTTT
TRBD1	few	TRBV5-5	TRBJ2-4	CASSLRDRGMNIQYF	TGTGCCAGCAGCTTGAGGGACAGGGGGATGAACATTCAGTACTTC
NA	few	TRBV2	TRBJ1-1	CASRAGGLGEAFF	TGTGCCAGCAGAGCCGGTGGATTAGGTGAAGCTTTCTTT
NA	NA	TRBV7-2	TRBJ2-7	CASSIRQDYEQYF	TGTGCCAGCAGCATAAGACAGGACTACGAGCAGTACTTC
NA	NA	TRBV4-3	TRBJ1-5	CASSLTAGPYQPQHF	TGCGCCAGCAGTCTAACGGCCGGGCCCTATCAGCCCCAGCATTTT
NA	few	TRBV6-5	TRBJ2-3	CASRTGLGRTDTQYF	TGTGCCAGCAGAACCGGGCTGGGCCGCACAGATACGCAGTATTTT
NA	NA	TRBV7-2	TRBJ2-6	CASSLIGGANVLTF	TGTGCCAGCAGCTTAATCGGGGGGGCCAACGTCCTGACTTTC
NA	few	TRBV24-1	TRBJ2-1	CATSGSLGVNEQFF	TGTGCCACCAGTGGTTCCCTTGGGGTCAATGAGCAGTTCTTC
TRBD1	NA	TRBV20-1	TRBJ2-7	CSASSGTGTYEQYF	TGCAGTGCTAGTAGTGGGACAGGGACCTACGAGCAGTACTTC
NA	few	TRBV6-2/TRBV6-3	TRBJ1-2	CASSYVEQRYGYTF	TGTGCCAGCAGTTACGTCGAACAGCGGTATGGCTACACCTTC
TRBD2	NA	TRBV12-3/TRBV12-4	TRBJ2-3	CARSFRGGTDTQYF	TGTGCCAGAAGTTTCCGGGGGGGCACAGATACGCAGTATTTT
TRBD2	NA	TRBV20-1	TRBJ2-1	CSARDPPPGRNEQFF	TGCAGTGCTAGAGATCCCCCGCCCGGGAGGAATGAGCAGTTCTTC
NA	few	TRBV5-1	TRBJ2-5	CASSPGGPLTETQYF	TGCGCCAGCAGCCCAGGCGGACCATTGACGGAGACCCAGTACTTC
NA	NA	TRBV7-9	TRBJ1-1	CASSLDVVGFGAFF	TGTGCCAGCAGCTTAGATGTGGTAGGGTTTGGGGCTTTCTTT
TRBD1	many	TRBV5-1	TRBJ2-7	CASSLEGQGGDEQYF	TGCGCCAGCAGCTTGGAAGGACAGGGGGGGGACGAGCAGTACTTC
NA	few	TRBV5-1	TRBJ2-1	CASSLVPSNEQFF	TGCGCCAGCAGCTTGGTGCCCTCCAATGAGCAGTTCTTC
NA	NA	TRBV20-1	TRBJ2-3	CSARDVQTSTDTQYF	TGCAGTGCTAGAGATGTCCAGACTAGCACAGATACGCAGTATTTT
NA	many	TRBV7-9	TRBJ1-4	CASTNNPNEKLFF	TGTGCCAGCACCAACAATCCTAATGAAAAACTGTTTTTT
NA	NA	TRBV6-6	TRBJ1-1	CSTTVRGTEAFF	TGTTCTACCACGGTGCGGGGCACTGAAGCTTTCTTT
NA	NA	TRBV11-2	TRBJ2-4	CASSLATTGWAKNIQYF	TGTGCCAGCAGCTTAGCTACCACAGGGTGGGCCAAAAACATTCAGTACTTC
NA	NA	TRBV2	TRBJ1-1	CASSVQGAATEAFF	TGTGCCAGCAGCGTACAGGGTGCTGCCACTGAAGCTTTCTTT
TRBD2	NA	TRBV3-1	TRBJ2-4	CASSQEGSGLLQYF	TGTGCCAGCAGCCAAGAGGGATCGGGACTACTTCAGTACTTC
NA	many	TRBV6-2/TRBV6-3	TRBJ1-1	CASSWSDRTEAFF	TGTGCCAGCAGTTGGTCAGATCGGACTGAAGCTTTCTTT
NA	NA	TRBV4-1	TRBJ1-5	CASSQSVNQPQHF	TGCGCCAGCAGCCAATCGGTCAATCAGCCCCAGCATTTT
TRBD1	NA	TRBV6-2/TRBV6-3	TRBJ2-5	CASRPGTGLQETQYF	TGTGCCAGCAGACCCGGGACAGGGTTACAAGAGACCCAGTACTTC
TRBD1	NA	TRBV11-2	TRBJ1-6	CASSLAGQAYSPLHF	TGTGCCAGCAGCTTAGCGGGACAGGCTTATTCACCCCTCCACTTT
TRBD1	many	TRBV5-1	TRBJ2-5	CASSGQGQGWETQYF	TGCGCCAGCAGCGGGCAGGGACAGGGATGGGAGACCCAGTACTTC
NA	many	TRBV7-6	TRBJ2-1	CASSTSQGSEQFF	TGTGCCAGCAGCACCTCCCAGGGGAGTGAGCAGTTCTTC
TRBD1	few	TRBV9	TRBJ2-7	CASSVSQGPHEQYF	TGTGCCAGCAGCGTCTCACAGGGGCCCCACGAGCAGTACTTC
NA	NA	TRBV15	TRBJ2-1	CATSSRQGGNEQFF	TGTGCCACCAGCAGCCGTCAGGGGGGGAATGAGCAGTTCTTC
NA	NA	TRBV18	TRBJ1-1	CASSLGGPTEAFF	TGTGCCAGCTCACTCGGGGGGCCCACTGAAGCTTTCTTT
NA	NA	TRBV6-5	TRBJ1-2	CASSYSKGFTNYGYTF	TGTGCCAGCAGTTACTCCAAGGGTTTCACAAACTATGGCTACACCTTC
TRBD2	NA	TRBV24-1	TRBJ2-3	CATSDFAGGTDTQYF	TGTGCCACCAGTGATTTTGCGGGGGGCACAGATACGCAGTATTTT
NA	NA	TRBV19	TRBJ2-5	CASSPWTPGETQYF	TGTGCCAGTAGTCCGTGGACCCCGGGAGAGACCCAGTACTTC
NA	few	TRBV6-2/TRBV6-3	TRBJ1-5	CASSYEAFRPQHF	TGTGCCAGCAGTTACGAGGCCTTCCGGCCCCAGCATTTT
TRBD1	NA	TRBV10-3	TRBJ2-5	CAIKSFDRGHETQYF	TGTGCCATCAAGAGCTTCGACAGGGGGCATGAGACCCAGTACTTC
NA	few	TRBV7-2	TRBJ1-6	CASRGVSYYYNSPLHF	TGTGCCAGCCGAGGGGTGAGCTACTACTATAATTCACCCCTCCACTTT
NA	NA	TRBV3-1	TRBJ2-1	CASTAEGEGGEQFF	TGTGCCAGCACCGCGGAGGGGGAAGGGGGTGAGCAGTTCTTC
NA	many	TRBV6-6	TRBJ1-3	CASSYSQGTLSGNTIYF	TGTGCCAGCAGTTACTCGCAGGGCACTCTCTCTGGAAACACCATATATTTT
NA	few	TRBV28	TRBJ1-3	CASSLKGNTIYF	TGTGCCAGCAGTCTAAAGGGAAACACCATATATTTT
NA	NA	TRBV12-3/TRBV12-4	TRBJ2-5	CASSRDMTGTQYF	TGTGCCAGCAGCCGGGACATGACTGGTACCCAGTACTTC
NA	few	TRBV12-3/TRBV12-4	TRBJ2-3	CASTSQSGMTFVTSTDTQYF	TGTGCCAGCACCTCCCAAAGTGGGATGACGTTCGTAACTAGCACAGATACGCAGTATTTT
NA	few	TRBV12-3/TRBV12-4	TRBJ1-1	CASSPRRTAFEAFF	TGTGCCAGCAGTCCCCGGAGGACAGCCTTTGAAGCTTTCTTT
NA	NA	TRBV7-9	TRBJ1-1	CASAATGLEAFF	TGTGCCAGCGCTGCGACAGGACTTGAAGCTTTCTTT
NA	NA	TRBV5-5	TRBJ2-7	CASSSGDADSYEQYF	TGTGCCAGCAGCTCCGGGGACGCTGACTCCTACGAGCAGTACTTC
NA	NA	TRBV3-2	TRBJ2-3	CASSKGADTQYF	TGTGCCAGCAGCAAGGGGGCAGATACGCAGTATTTT
TRBD1	few	TRBV7-2	TRBJ1-5	CASSLGGTEYQPQHF	TGTGCCAGCAGCTTAGGAGGGACAGAGTATCAGCCCCAGCATTTT
TRBD1	many	TRBV29-1	TRBJ2-1	CSVEDRAGRQGMDEQFF	TGCAGCGTTGAAGATCGGGCGGGTCGACAGGGCATGGATGAGCAGTTCTTC
TRBD1	few	TRBV20-1	TRBJ2-7	CSARHPGQWYEQYF	TGCAGTGCTAGACATCCGGGACAGTGGTACGAGCAGTACTTC
NA	NA	TRBV28	TRBJ2-5	CASSFTHQETQYF	TGTGCCAGCAGTTTCACCCACCAAGAGACCCAGTACTTC
NA	few	TRBV28	TRBJ2-5	CASRTGPTQYF	TGTGCCAGCAGGACCGGACCGACCCAGTACTTC
NA	NA	TRBV19	TRBJ2-3	CASSMTEFDTQYF	TGTGCCAGTAGTATGACGGAGTTCGATACGCAGTATTTT
NA	NA	TRBV12-3/TRBV12-4	TRBJ1-1	CASRPTGMNTEAFF	TGTGCCAGCAGGCCCACAGGGATGAACACTGAAGCTTTCTTT
NA	NA	TRBV3-1	TRBJ1-1	CASSQAVGRSRGPEAFF	TGTGCCAGCAGCCAAGCCGTGGGGCGTTCGCGGGGACCTGAAGCTTTCTTT
NA	many	TRBV7-9	TRBJ2-2	CASSSGGDGELFF	TGTGCCAGCAGCTCCGGGGGAGACGGGGAGCTGTTTTTT
TRBD2	few	TRBV7-9	TRBJ2-1	CASSRGTSGEFF	TGTGCCAGCAGCAGGGGGACTAGCGGGGAGTTCTTC
NA	NA	TRBV28	TRBJ2-3	CASSLGAPTTQYF	TGTGCCAGCAGTTTAGGCGCCCCTACAACGCAGTATTTT
TRBD2	few	TRBV4-1	TRBJ2-3	CASSQVGTSQSTDTQYF	TGCGCCAGCAGCCAAGTAGGGACTAGCCAAAGCACAGATACGCAGTATTTT